What follows are 13 T cell receptor beta chains derived from one specimen sequenced in a study of cytomegalovirus exposure and HLA in healthy donors. The PCR had 60 Vbeta and 13 Jbeta primers. Assay used: immunoSEQ multiplex PCR; TCRdb lists only in-frame clones, some missing. Found here are under 250,000 clones, approximately 80% of them singletons; the top ten hold approximately 0.71%. The sample was PBMCs. These receptors were taken from a boy between 2 and 10 years old in good health and CMV-seronegative.

The gene calls are TRBV6-1 and TRBJ2-7, with a tentative D call TRBD2 (7 bases). The CDR3 spans 15 residues. V was trimmed by 8 bases and J by 5 bases, leaving 22 bases between them. In germline, CDR1 is MNHNS, CDR2 SASEGT. CDR3 sequence reads: CASLSGGRVGDEQYF. Here the CDR3 DNA reads TGTGCCAGCCTCTCGGGGGGCAGGGTGGGCGACGAGCAGTACTTC.

With regard to this clone: The same CDR3 arises from other DNA sequences in this sample as well. The gene calls are TRBV27 and TRBJ2-5; 11 bases agree with TRBD2. This CDR3 has 15 residues. V dropped 5 bases and J dropped 4; count of bases not matched to a gene: 6. Germline CDR1 is MNHEY and CDR2 is SMNVEV (reference sequence). CDR3 nucleotides: TGTGCCAGCAGTCCGGGGACTAGCGGCAGAGAGACCCAGTACTTC. Its protein is CASSPGTSGRETQYF.

The chain employs TRBV7-9 and TRBJ2-7; the D gene is possibly TRBD1 (5 bases). V dropped 1 base and J dropped 5 bases, with 6 bases sitting between them. The CDR3 runs 12 residues. The germline V gene encodes CDR1 SEHNR and CDR2 FQNEAQ (reference sequence). The CDR3 DNA follows: TGTGCCAGCAGCTTAGTAGGGGACGAGCAGTACTTC. This encodes CASSLVGDEQYF. The full variable domain, completed using reference TRBV7-9 and TRBJ2-7, is DTGVSQNPRHKITKRGQNVTFRCDPISEHNRLYWYRQTLGQGPEFLTYFQNEAQLEKSRLLSDRFSAERPKGSFSTLEIQRTEQGDSAMYLCASSLVGDEQYFGPGTRLTVT.

The V and J genes are TRBV7-9 and TRBJ1-2, with TRBD1 matching over 7 bases. The CDR3 spans 16 residues. In germline, CDR1 is SEHNR, CDR2 FQNEAQ (reference sequence). Trimming took 5 bases from V and 2 from J; bases not matched to a gene: 11. CDR3 loop: CASSDRVKTGNYGYTF. The CDR3 DNA sequence: TGTGCCAGCAGCGACCGGGTAAAGACAGGGAACTATGGCTACACCTTC.

This chain connects TRBV25-1 to TRBJ1-1, with 8 bases aligning to TRBD1. Germline V gives CDR1 MGHDK, CDR2 SYGVNS. V lost 5 bases to trimming and J lost 4 bases; unmatched junction nucleotides: 3. CDR3 size: 13 residues. The CDR3 region is CASSYRGGTEAFF. CDR3 DNA: TGTGCCAGCAGTTACAGGGGGGGCACTGAAGCTTTCTTT.

Notes on this clone: An end of the junction does not agree with germline; a read error may underlie this. The rearrangement joins TRBV7-2 to TRBJ2-1; tentatively, D is TRBD2 (5 bases). This CDR3 is built from 13 residues. CDR1 and CDR2 (germline): SGHTA, FQGNSA. The CDR3 protein is CASSLVPRDEQFF. CDR3 coding DNA: TGTGCCAGCAGCTTAGTTCCGAGGGATGAACAGTTCTTC.

The V and J genes are TRBV5-1 and TRBJ2-7; 10 nucleotides line up with TRBD1. Germline-derived CDR1 and CDR2 are SGHRS and YFSETQ. The CDR3 sequence is 13 residues long. V dropped 5 bases and J dropped 4; count of bases not matched to a gene: 3. The CDR3 DNA is TGCGCCAGCAGGGGACAGGGGTTGTACGAGCAGTACTTC. Translating it yields CASRGQGLYEQYF.

The CDR3 loop reads CASSETGGEQYF. Here the CDR3 DNA reads TGTGCCAGCAGCGAGACAGGGGGGGAGCAGTACTTC. The chain links TRBV27 to TRBJ2-7; the match to TRBD1 covers 9 bases. The CDR3 consists of 12 residues. With 6 bases clipped from V and 7 bases from J, the junction kept 4 bases outside the gene matches. Germline loops: CDR1 MNHEY, CDR2 SMNVEV (reference sequence).

The genes are TRBV2 and TRBJ2-2, with 7 bases lining up with TRBD2. The CDR3 is 13 residues long. With V trimmed by 6 bases and J by 4 bases, 2 bases remained unmatched. CDR1 SNHLY and CDR2 FYNNEI come from the germline V gene. CDR3 coding DNA: TGTGCCAGCAGCCTAGCGGCCACCGGGGAGCTGTTTTTT. This translates into CASSLAATGELFF.

The chain links TRBV7-3 to TRBJ2-3; TRBD2 aligns across 9 bases. The CDR3 is 15 residues long. Germline CDR1 SGHTA, CDR2 FQGTGA. The V and J ends lost 2 bases and 5 bases, in that order; junction bases with no gene match: 5. Written as DNA, the CDR3 is TGTGCCAGCAGCTTATTGGGACTAGCTGGAGATACGCAGTATTTT. It yields the protein CASSLLGLAGDTQYF.

The J gene is TRBJ2-1, the V gene TRBV30, with 9 nucleotides matching TRBD1. The germline CDR1 and CDR2 sequences are GTSNPN and SVGIG (reference sequence). V was pared by 3 bases and J by 7 bases, with 7 bases of the junction left unmatched. CDR3 length equals 14 residues. The CDR3 coding sequence is TGTGCCTGGAGACAGGGGGCTTTGGGTAATGAGCAGTTCTTC. Translation gives CAWRQGALGNEQFF.

The V and J genes are TRBV5-8 and TRBJ2-3; the match to TRBD2 covers 7 bases. With V trimmed by 4 bases and J by 9 bases, 8 bases remained unmatched. This CDR3 spans 13 amino acids. Per the germline V gene, CDR1 is SGHTS and CDR2 is YDEGEE. The CDR3 loop is CASSRGGVGTQYF. The CDR3 nucleotides are TGTGCCAGCAGCCGTGGGGGGGTGGGGACGCAGTATTTT.

This clone occurred once. The J gene is TRBJ1-5, the V gene TRBV12-5; D call uncertain. Germline CDR1 and CDR2: LGHNT and FRNRAP. The CDR3 spans 13 residues. V was pared by 0 bases and J by 5 bases, with 5 bases between. This CDR3 reads CASGLVEDQPQHF. The CDR3 bases are TGTGCTAGTGGTTTGGTAGAGGATCAGCCCCAGCATTTT.